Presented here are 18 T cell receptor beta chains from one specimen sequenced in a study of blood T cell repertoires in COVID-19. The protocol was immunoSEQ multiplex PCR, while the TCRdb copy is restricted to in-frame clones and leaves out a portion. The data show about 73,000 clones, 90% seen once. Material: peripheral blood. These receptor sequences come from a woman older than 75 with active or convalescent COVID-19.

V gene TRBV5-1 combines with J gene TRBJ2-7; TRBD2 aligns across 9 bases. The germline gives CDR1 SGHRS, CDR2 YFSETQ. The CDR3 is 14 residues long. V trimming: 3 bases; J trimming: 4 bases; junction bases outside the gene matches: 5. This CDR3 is CASSSPGLAYEQYF. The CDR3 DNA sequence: TGCGCCAGCAGCTCTCCGGGACTAGCTTACGAGCAGTACTTC.

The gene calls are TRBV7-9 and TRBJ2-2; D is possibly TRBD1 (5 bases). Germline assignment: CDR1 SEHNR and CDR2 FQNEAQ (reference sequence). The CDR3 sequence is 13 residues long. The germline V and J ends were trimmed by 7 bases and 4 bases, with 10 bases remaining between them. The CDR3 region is CASKQGPTGELFF. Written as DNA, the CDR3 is TGTGCCAGCAAGCAGGGTCCCACCGGGGAGCTGTTTTTT. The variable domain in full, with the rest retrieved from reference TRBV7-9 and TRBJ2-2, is DTGVSQNPRHKITKRGQNVTFRCDPISEHNRLYWYRQTLGQGPEFLTYFQNEAQLEKSRLLSDRFSAERPKGSFSTLEIQRTEQGDSAMYLCASKQGPTGELFFGEGSRLTVL.

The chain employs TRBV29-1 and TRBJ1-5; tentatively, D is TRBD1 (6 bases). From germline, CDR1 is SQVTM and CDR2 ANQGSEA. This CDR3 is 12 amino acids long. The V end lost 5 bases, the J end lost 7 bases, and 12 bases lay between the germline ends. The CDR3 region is CSVQGIGQPQHF. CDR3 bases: TGCAGCGTTCAGGGGATAGGCCAGCCCCAGCATTTT.

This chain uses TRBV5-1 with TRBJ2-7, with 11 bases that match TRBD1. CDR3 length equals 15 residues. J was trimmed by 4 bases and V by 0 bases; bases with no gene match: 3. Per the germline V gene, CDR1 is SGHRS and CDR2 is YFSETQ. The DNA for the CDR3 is TGCGCCAGCAGCTTGGAGGGGACAGGGGGGTACGAGCAGTACTTC. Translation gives CASSLEGTGGYEQYF.

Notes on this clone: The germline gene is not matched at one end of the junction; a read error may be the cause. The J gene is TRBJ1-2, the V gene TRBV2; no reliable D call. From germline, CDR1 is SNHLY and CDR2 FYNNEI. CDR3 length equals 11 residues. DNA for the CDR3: TGTGCCAGCAGTGCTCGTCGGCAGACAATCTTC. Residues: CASSARRQTIF. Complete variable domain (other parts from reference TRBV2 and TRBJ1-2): EPEVTQTPSHQVTQMGQEVILRCVPISNHLYFYWYRQILGQKVEFLVSFYNNEISEKSEIFDDQFSVERPDGSNFTLKIRSTKLEDSAMYFCASSARRQTIFGSGTRLTVV.

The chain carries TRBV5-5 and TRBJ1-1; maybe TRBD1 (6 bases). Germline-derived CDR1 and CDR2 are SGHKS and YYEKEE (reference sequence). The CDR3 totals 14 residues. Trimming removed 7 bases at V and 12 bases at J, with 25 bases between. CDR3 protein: CASVGAPGSYDPFF. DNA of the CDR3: TGTGCCAGCGTGGGGGCGCCTGGTTCTTACGACCCTTTCTTT. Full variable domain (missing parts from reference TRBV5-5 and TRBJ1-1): DAGVTQSPTHLIKTRGQQVTLRCSPISGHKSVSWYQQVLGQGPQFIFQYYEKEERGRGNFPDRFSARQFPNYSSELNVNALLLGDSALYLCASVGAPGSYDPFFGQGTRLTVV.

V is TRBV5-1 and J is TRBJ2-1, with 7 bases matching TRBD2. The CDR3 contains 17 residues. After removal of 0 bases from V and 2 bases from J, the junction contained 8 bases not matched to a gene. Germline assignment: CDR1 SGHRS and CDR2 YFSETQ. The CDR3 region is CASSLAVRAGAYNEQFF. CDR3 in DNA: TGCGCCAGCAGCTTGGCGGTAAGGGCGGGGGCCTACAATGAGCAGTTCTTC.

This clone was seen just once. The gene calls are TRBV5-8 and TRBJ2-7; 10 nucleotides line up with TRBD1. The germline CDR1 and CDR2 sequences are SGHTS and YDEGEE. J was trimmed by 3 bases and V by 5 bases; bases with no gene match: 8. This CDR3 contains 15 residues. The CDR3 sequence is CASRQPGQGIYEQYF. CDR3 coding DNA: TGTGCCAGCAGGCAACCGGGACAGGGGATCTACGAGCAGTACTTC.

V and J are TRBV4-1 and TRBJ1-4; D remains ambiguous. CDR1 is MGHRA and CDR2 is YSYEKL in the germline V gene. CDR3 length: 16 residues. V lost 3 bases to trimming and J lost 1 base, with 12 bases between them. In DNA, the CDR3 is TGCGCCAGCAGCCAGGAGAGGGCAGGAACTAATGAAAAACTGTTTTTT. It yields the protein CASSQERAGTNEKLFF.

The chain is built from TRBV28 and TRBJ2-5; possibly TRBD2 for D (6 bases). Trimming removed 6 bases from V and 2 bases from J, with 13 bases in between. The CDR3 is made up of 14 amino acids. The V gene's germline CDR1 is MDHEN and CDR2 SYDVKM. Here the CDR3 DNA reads TGTGCCAGCAGACCAGGACTATCACAAGAGACCCAGTACTTC. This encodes CASRPGLSQETQYF.

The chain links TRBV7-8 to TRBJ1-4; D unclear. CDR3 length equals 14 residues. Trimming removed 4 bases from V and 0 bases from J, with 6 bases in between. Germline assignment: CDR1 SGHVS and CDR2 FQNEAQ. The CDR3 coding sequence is TGTGCCAGCAGCTGGAGCGCAACTAATGAAAAACTGTTTTTT. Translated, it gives CASSWSATNEKLFF.

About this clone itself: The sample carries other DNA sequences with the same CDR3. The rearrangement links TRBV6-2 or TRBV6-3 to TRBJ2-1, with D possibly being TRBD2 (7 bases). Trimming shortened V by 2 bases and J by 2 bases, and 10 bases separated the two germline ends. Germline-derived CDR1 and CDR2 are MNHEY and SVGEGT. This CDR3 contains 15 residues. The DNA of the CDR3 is TGTGCCAGCAGTTACGGAGGGGGGGCCTACAATGAGCAGTTCTTC. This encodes CASSYGGGAYNEQFF.

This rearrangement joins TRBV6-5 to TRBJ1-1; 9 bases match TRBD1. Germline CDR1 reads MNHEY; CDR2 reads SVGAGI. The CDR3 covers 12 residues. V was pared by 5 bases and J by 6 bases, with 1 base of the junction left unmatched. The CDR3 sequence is CASSTGGPEAFF. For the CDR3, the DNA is TGTGCCAGCAGTACAGGGGGCCCTGAAGCTTTCTTT.

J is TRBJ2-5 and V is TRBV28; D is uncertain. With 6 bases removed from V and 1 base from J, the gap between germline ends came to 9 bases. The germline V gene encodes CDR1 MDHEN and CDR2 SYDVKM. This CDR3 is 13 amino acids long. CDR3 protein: CASSSPPQETQYF. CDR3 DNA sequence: TGTGCCAGCAGCTCTCCCCCCCAAGAGACCCAGTACTTC.

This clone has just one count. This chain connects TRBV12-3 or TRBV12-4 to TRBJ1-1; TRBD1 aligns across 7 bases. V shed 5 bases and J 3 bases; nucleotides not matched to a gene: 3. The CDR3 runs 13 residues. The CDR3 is CASSRQGYTEAFF. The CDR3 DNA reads TGTGCCAGCAGTCGACAGGGTTACACTGAAGCTTTCTTT.

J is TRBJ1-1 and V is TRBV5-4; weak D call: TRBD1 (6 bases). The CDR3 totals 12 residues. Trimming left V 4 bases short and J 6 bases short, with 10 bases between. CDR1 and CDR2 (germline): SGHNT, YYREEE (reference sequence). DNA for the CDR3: TGTGCCAGCAGCCCACAGGGTTCTGAAGCTTTCTTT. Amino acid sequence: CASSPQGSEAFF.

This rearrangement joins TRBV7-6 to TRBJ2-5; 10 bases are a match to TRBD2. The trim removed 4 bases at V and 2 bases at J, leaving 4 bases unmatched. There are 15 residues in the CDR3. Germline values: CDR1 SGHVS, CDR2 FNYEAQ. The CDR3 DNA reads TGTGCCAGCAGCTCCTCTAGCGGGGGACAAGAGACCCAGTACTTC. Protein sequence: CASSSSSGGQETQYF.

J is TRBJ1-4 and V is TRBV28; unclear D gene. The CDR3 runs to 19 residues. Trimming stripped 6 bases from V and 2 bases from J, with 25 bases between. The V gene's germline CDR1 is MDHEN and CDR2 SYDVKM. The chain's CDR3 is CASRGIKVDPGGTNEKLFF. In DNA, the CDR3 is TGTGCCAGCAGGGGGATTAAAGTGGATCCGGGAGGGACTAATGAAAAACTGTTTTTT.